The 27 T cell receptor beta chains below all came from one sample that was sequenced in a study of T cells in Graves' hyperthyroidism and ophthalmopathy. Researchers took RNA transcripts and amplified the TCR beta CDR3 regions from them. Primed by the HTBI set, a first-round RT-PCR was run on the TCR CDR3. MiXCR, applied by TCRdb to the multiplex PCR reads, yields one record per CDR3 protein. The table lists about 290,000 distinct CDR3 sequences, about 17% of them singletons. The sequencing input was blood. These TCRs come from a woman in her fifties or sixties with Graves' ophthalmopathy.

The J gene is TRBJ2-7, the V gene TRBV6-2 or TRBV6-3; D is uncertain. Germline V gene data show CDR1 as MNHEY and CDR2 as SVGEGT. V was shortened by 2 bases and J by 3 bases, with 14 bases between the two germline ends. The CDR3 consists of 15 residues. DNA for the CDR3: TGTGCCAGCAGTTACGGATCGAAGGAAGGCTACGAGCAGTACTTC. This gives the protein CASSYGSKEGYEQYF.

This clonotype was detected many times. This chain connects TRBV28 to TRBJ2-5; 10 positions match TRBD2. This CDR3 contains 16 residues. Losses at the gene ends were 6 bases for V and 1 base for J; bases not matched to a gene: 8. Germline-derived CDR1 and CDR2 are MDHEN and SYDVKM. The CDR3 here is CASRIAGGGIQETQYF. The CDR3 DNA sequence: TGTGCCAGCAGGATAGCGGGAGGCGGGATCCAAGAGACCCAGTACTTC.

This clonotype occurred many times. The chain has TRBV11-3 and TRBJ2-2, with 9 bases matching TRBD1. There are 17 residues in the CDR3. Trimming removed 6 bases from V and 0 bases from J; junction bases left unmatched: 8. Germline CDR1 reads SGHNT; CDR2 reads YENEEA. CDR3 loop: CASSYAGTGTNTGELFF. The CDR3 nucleotides are TGTGCCAGCAGTTATGCCGGGACAGGGACGAACACCGGGGAGCTGTTTTTT.

This clonotype was counted many times. The V gene is TRBV4-2, the J gene TRBJ1-2; D may be TRBD1 (5 bases). V lost 4 bases, J lost 3 bases, and 18 bases lay in between. This CDR3 is 16 amino acids long. Germline V gene data show CDR1 as LGHNA and CDR2 as YNFKEQ. Here the CDR3 DNA reads TGTGCCAGCAGCCGCGAAACAGGAGTCTCTTACTATGGCTACACCTTC. It encodes CASSRETGVSYYGYTF.

In its sample, this clonotype was seen a few times. V gene TRBV20-1 combines with J gene TRBJ2-7; TRBD1 matches at 10 bases. V lost 6 bases to trimming and J lost 5 bases; unmatched junction nucleotides: 7. Germline CDR1 DFQATT, CDR2 SNEGSKA (reference sequence). The CDR3 has 13 residues. The CDR3 bases are TGCAGTGCCGGACAGGGGGTACTTCACGAGCAGTACTTC. Translating gives CSAGQGVLHEQYF.

The chain employs TRBV20-1 and TRBJ1-6, with 7 positions matching TRBD1. CDR3 length: 13 residues. The V segment lost 4 bases and the J segment 9 bases; nucleotides outside the gene matches: 6. CDR1 and CDR2 (germline): DFQATT, SNEGSKA (reference sequence). In nucleotides, the CDR3 is TGCAGTGCTATATCCGGGACAGCTTCACCCCTCCACTTT. It codes for CSAISGTASPLHF.

This clonotype appeared many times. The chain couples TRBV6-1 to TRBJ2-1; TRBD2 aligns across 11 bases. Trimming at V came to 1 base and at J to 11 bases, leaving 7 bases not matched to a gene. Germline-derived CDR1 and CDR2 are MNHNS and SASEGT. CDR3 length: 15 amino acids. The CDR3 region has the DNA TGTGCCAGCAGTGAAGGGGAACTAGCGGGAGCAAAGCAGTTCTTC. This encodes CASSEGELAGAKQFF.

This clonotype was counted only a few times. The chain couples TRBV11-2 to TRBJ2-2, with D possibly being TRBD1 (5 bases). This CDR3 contains 15 residues. V was pared by 1 base and J by 7 bases, with 13 bases between. The germline gives CDR1 SGHAT, CDR2 FQNNGV. CDR3 DNA sequence: TGTGCCAGCAGCTTAGCTAGGGGCGTTGGCGGGGAGCTGTTTTTT. Translation: CASSLARGVGGELFF. Drawing the rest from reference TRBV11-2 and TRBJ2-2, the complete variable domain is EAGVAQSPRYKIIEKRQSVAFWCNPISGHATLYWYQQILGQGPKLLIQFQNNGVVDDSQLPKDRFSAERLKGVDSTLKIQPAKLEDSAVYLCASSLARGVGGELFFGEGSRLTVL.

Points on this clonotype: Given a much more abundant clone one base away, this may be a read error. V usage is TRBV5-1 and J usage is TRBJ1-2; D gene unclear. This CDR3 region has 14 residues. Germline V gene lookup returns CDR1 SGHRS and CDR2 YFSETQ. V dropped 6 bases and J dropped 0 bases, with 12 bases sitting between them. CDR3 loop: CASKKDGANYGYTF. The CDR3 coding sequence is TGCGCCAGCAAGAAGGACGGAGCTAACTATGGCTACACCTTC.

This clonotype was picked up many times. This chain uses TRBV7-9 with TRBJ2-3; 10 positions match TRBD2. Unmatched junction bases numbered 14, after V lost 4 bases and J lost 4 bases. The germline gives CDR1 SEHNR, CDR2 FQNEAQ (reference sequence). The CDR3 is made up of 18 amino acids. DNA of the CDR3: TGTGCCAGCAGCTCCCTACGAAGGACTAGCGGTACGTCAGATACGCAGTATTTT. This codes for CASSSLRRTSGTSDTQYF. Using reference TRBV7-9 and TRBJ2-3 for the parts outside the CDR3, the full variable domain is DTGVSQNPRHKITKRGQNVTFRCDPISEHNRLYWYRQTLGQGPEFLTYFQNEAQLEKSRLLSDRFSAERPKGSFSTLEIQRTEQGDSAMYLCASSSLRRTSGTSDTQYFGPGTRLTVL.

Many counts were recorded for this clonotype. The chain employs TRBV18 and TRBJ2-7; the D gene is possibly TRBD1 (5 bases). The V end was cut by 3 bases, the J end by 3 bases, with 12 bases between. This CDR3 is 14 amino acids long. CDR1 is KGHSH and CDR2 is LQKENI in the germline V gene. The CDR3: CASSPAFTGYEQYF. CDR3 sequence (DNA): TGTGCCAGCTCACCCGCGTTCACAGGCTACGAGCAGTACTTC.

This clonotype was seen repeatedly, ten times or more. The V gene is TRBV6-6, the J gene TRBJ1-2; TRBD1 might be the D (5 bases). Trimming removed 0 bases from V and 8 bases from J, with 13 bases in between. Per germline, CDR1 MNHNY and CDR2 SVGAGI (reference sequence). The CDR3 extends over 14 amino acids. CDR3 in amino acids: CASSYSGQGGGYTF. DNA for the CDR3: TGTGCCAGCAGTTACTCTGGGCAGGGCGGAGGCTACACCTTC.

The sample holds many counts of this clonotype. The chain joins TRBV18 to TRBJ1-1; D may be TRBD1 (6 bases). CDR1 and CDR2 (germline): KGHSH, LQKENI. The CDR3 runs 12 residues. Trimming took 10 bases from V and 5 from J, leaving 14 bases between them. CDR3 in amino acids: CATRRGGTEAFF. CDR3 coding DNA: TGTGCCACTCGAAGAGGGGGGACTGAAGCTTTCTTT. Full variable domain (remainder filled in from reference TRBV18 and TRBJ1-1): NAGVMQNPRHLVRRRGQEARLRCSPMKGHSHVYWYRQLPEEGLKFMVYLQKENIIDESGMPKERFSAEFPKEGPSILRIQQVVRGDSAAYFCATRRGGTEAFFGQGTRLTVV.

In this sample, this clonotype turned up many times. V usage is TRBV12-3 or TRBV12-4 and J usage is TRBJ1-6, with unresolved D. CDR3 length equals 15 residues. Trimming stripped 7 bases from V and 1 base from J, with 11 bases between. DNA for the CDR3: TGTGCCAGCACGACTGGGATGTCCTATAATTCACCCCTCCACTTT. Residues: CASTTGMSYNSPLHF.

The genes are TRBV6-1 and TRBJ1-6, with TRBD1 identical over 7 bases. This CDR3 is 16 amino acids long. V was clipped by 5 bases and J by 5 bases; unmatched bases: 9. Looked up from germline, CDR1 is MNHNS and CDR2 is SASEGT. The CDR3: CASSLRPGTDNSPLHF. In DNA, the CDR3 is TGTGCCAGCAGTCTTAGGCCAGGGACAGATAATTCACCCCTCCACTTT.

This clonotype showed up just a few times. The V and J genes are TRBV12-3 or TRBV12-4 and TRBJ2-7; D not certain. The CDR3 has 12 residues. V lost 6 bases and J lost 12, with 18 bases in between. This CDR3 reads CASSSHSLQRYF. CDR3 coding DNA: TGTGCCAGCAGCTCCCACTCCTTACAACGGTACTTC.

This clonotype was detected ten times or more. The chain is built from TRBV15 and TRBJ1-5; D is unclear. There are 15 residues in the CDR3. V was clipped by 1 base and J by 0 bases, with 7 bases between them. The germline V gene has CDR1 LNHNV and CDR2 YYDKDF (reference sequence). The CDR3 coding sequence is TGTGCCACCAGCAGAGGAGGGCATAGCAATCAGCCCCAGCATTTT. It translates to CATSRGGHSNQPQHF.

A few counts support this clonotype. The chain is built from TRBV9 and TRBJ1-3, with TRBD1 identical over 8 bases. The CDR3 runs to 16 residues. V dropped 0 bases and J dropped 0; count of bases not matched to a gene: 2. Germline V gives CDR1 SGDLS, CDR2 YYNGEE. The chain's CDR3 is CASSVGDRSSGNTIYF. The CDR3 coding sequence is TGTGCCAGCAGCGTAGGGGACAGGTCCTCTGGAAACACCATATATTTT.

V usage is TRBV9 and J usage is TRBJ2-5; 11 nucleotides agree with TRBD1. In germline, CDR1 is SGDLS, CDR2 YYNGEE. The CDR3 loop spans 15 amino acids. V lost 0 bases to trimming and J lost 4 bases; unmatched junction nucleotides: 2. The CDR3 region is CASSVGTGGSETQYF. DNA for the CDR3: TGTGCCAGCAGCGTAGGGACAGGGGGCTCAGAGACCCAGTACTTC.

This clonotype appeared many times. The rearrangement links TRBV7-2 to TRBJ2-5, with no clear D. V dropped 5 bases and J dropped 5 bases, with 9 bases sitting between them. CDR1 and CDR2 (germline): SGHTA, FQGNSA. The CDR3 is made up of 12 amino acids. This CDR3 reads CASSVLLETQYF. CDR3 sequence (DNA): TGTGCCAGCAGCGTGCTCCTGGAGACCCAGTACTTC.

This clonotype was detected many times. J is TRBJ2-3 and V is TRBV24-1; 7 bases are shared with TRBD2. Germline-derived CDR1 and CDR2 are KGHDR and SFDVKD. The CDR3 runs 16 residues. J lost 2 bases, V lost 5 bases, and 9 bases had no gene match. The CDR3 nucleotides read TGTGCCACCAGTGGTCTAGCGGATTCGGTCACAGATACGCAGTATTTT. Translation: CATSGLADSVTDTQYF.

The chain uses TRBV15 and TRBJ1-2, with D maybe TRBD1 (6 bases). The CDR3 spans 15 residues. The V end was cut by 0 bases, the J end by 2 bases, with 10 bases between. Germline V gene data show CDR1 as LNHNV and CDR2 as YYDKDF (reference sequence). The CDR3 nucleotides read TGTGCCACCAGCAGAGAAACAGGGTTGAACTATGGCTACACCTTC. It specifies CATSRETGLNYGYTF.

This clonotype was detected ten times or more. CDR3 protein: CASSLYRGGNQPQHF. In DNA, the CDR3 is TGTGCCAGCAGCTTATACAGGGGTGGCAATCAGCCCCAGCATTTT. The chain uses TRBV11-2 and TRBJ1-5, with 7 bases matching TRBD1. V dropped 2 bases and J dropped 2; count of bases not matched to a gene: 3. The CDR3 consists of 15 residues. Germline-derived CDR1 and CDR2 are SGHAT and FQNNGV.

This clonotype turned up a few times. The V call is TRBV24-1, the J call TRBJ2-3; 7 bases fit TRBD2. The CDR3 contains 14 residues. CDR1 and CDR2 from the germline V gene are KGHDR and SFDVKD. Trimming removed 5 bases from V and 6 bases from J; junction bases left unmatched: 7. CDR3 sequence: CATSGYPGGDTQYF. DNA for the CDR3: TGTGCCACCAGTGGATACCCGGGAGGCGATACGCAGTATTTT.

Ten or more counts support this clonotype. CDR3 region: CASSPRAAYEQYF. In nucleotides, the CDR3 is TGTGCCAGCTCACCCCGGGCCGCCTACGAGCAGTACTTC. The genes are TRBV18 and TRBJ2-7, with unresolved D. CDR3 size: 13 residues. V lost 3 bases to trimming and J lost 2 bases, with 8 bases between them. CDR1 KGHSH and CDR2 LQKENI come from the germline V gene.

This clonotype was recorded many times. The CDR3 here is CASSENRDGETQYF. CDR3 DNA sequence: TGTGCCAGCAGTGAAAACAGGGATGGAGAGACCCAGTACTTC. The J gene is TRBJ2-5, the V gene TRBV2; TRBD1 is a possible D gene (6 bases). Germline lookup yields CDR1 SNHLY and CDR2 FYNNEI. Trimming removed 2 bases at V and 4 bases at J, with 11 bases between. The CDR3 contains 14 residues.

This clonotype was picked up many times. The chain employs TRBV5-1 and TRBJ2-2; tentatively, D is TRBD2 (5 bases). Deletions cut 5 bases from V and 0 bases from J, with 11 bases between. The CDR3 sequence is 15 residues long. In germline, CDR1 is SGHRS, CDR2 YFSETQ. CDR3 nucleotide sequence: TGCGCCAGCAGTCAGCGGAGTACGAACACCGGGGAGCTGTTTTTT. This sequence encodes CASSQRSTNTGELFF.